The subject of this entry is one T cell receptor (beta chain). Antigen specificity is unknown. V lost 5 bases and J lost 6, with 16 bases in between. CDR1 and CDR2 (germline): MNHEY, SVGAGI. The CDR3 is 15 residues long. The sample is drawn from a study of T-cell memory formation after mild COVID-19. Study overall: TCR clusters showed largely donor specificity.

TCRdb redid the calling of the 5' RACE reads with MiXCR, one entry per CDR3 protein. The sample has around 340,000 distinct CDR3 sequences, approximately 15% seen once; the top ten hold 22%. Findings of the study overall: Clones that got smaller from day 15 to 85 had even CD4/CD8, while clones growing later tipped toward CD4+.

The sample consisted of PBMCs or a T cell subset sorted from them (not recorded which). The V call is TRBV6-5, the J call TRBJ1-4, with D maybe TRBD1 (6 bases). The clonotype comes from a young man who had mild COVID-19 (a few samples of this study predate the infection). Cell type and time point are not known. The CDR3 DNA reads TGTGCCAGCAGTCAGACTGCAGAGGGGGATGAAAAACTGTTTTTT. Protein product: CASSQTAEGDEKLFF.